This entry is about one T cell receptor (beta chain). The antigen is undetermined. A sample-barcoded 5' primer and a J-beta primer mix were used in a second PCR of about 6 to 12 cycles. Every sample produced at least 2.5 million CDR3-containing paired-end reads. TCRdb independently ran MiXCR on the 5' RACE reads; one entry per CDR3 protein. The table records around 1,700,000 distinct CDR3 sequences, roughly 27% of them present only once. Germline lookup yields CDR1 SGHRS and CDR2 YFSETQ. The V and J ends lost 7 bases and 4 bases, in that order; junction bases with no gene match: 7. The CDR3 sequence is 14 residues long. The entry originates in a study of blood T cells in healthy people across ages. Points from the study as a whole: The fall in TCR beta diversity per million T cells was roughly linear with age.

J is TRBJ1-2 and V is TRBV5-1; TRBD1 matches at 10 bases. The sample comprised blood. The TCR sequence derives from a woman under 40 in good health. The CDR3 nucleotides are TGCGCCAGCCACCCGGGACAGGGGCTCTATGGCTACACCTTC. It is translated as CASHPGQGLYGYTF.